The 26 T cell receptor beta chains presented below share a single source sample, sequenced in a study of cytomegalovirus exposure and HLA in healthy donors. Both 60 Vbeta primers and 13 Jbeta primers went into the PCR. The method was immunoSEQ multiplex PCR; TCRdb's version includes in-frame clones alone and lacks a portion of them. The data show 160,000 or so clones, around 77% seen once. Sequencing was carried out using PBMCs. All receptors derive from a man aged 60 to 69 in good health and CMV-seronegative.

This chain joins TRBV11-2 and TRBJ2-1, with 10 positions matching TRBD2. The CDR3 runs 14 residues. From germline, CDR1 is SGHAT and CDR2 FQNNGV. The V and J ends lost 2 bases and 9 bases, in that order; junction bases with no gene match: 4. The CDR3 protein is CASSLSIAGGEQFF. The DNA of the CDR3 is TGTGCCAGCAGCTTATCCATAGCGGGAGGTGAGCAGTTCTTC.

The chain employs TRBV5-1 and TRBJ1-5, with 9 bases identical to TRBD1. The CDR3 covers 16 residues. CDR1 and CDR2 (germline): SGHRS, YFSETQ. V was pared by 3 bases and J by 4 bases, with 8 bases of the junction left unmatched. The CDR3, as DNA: TGCGCCAGCAGCTCGGGACAGGGAGAGGCAAATCAGCCCCAGCATTTT. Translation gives CASSSGQGEANQPQHF.

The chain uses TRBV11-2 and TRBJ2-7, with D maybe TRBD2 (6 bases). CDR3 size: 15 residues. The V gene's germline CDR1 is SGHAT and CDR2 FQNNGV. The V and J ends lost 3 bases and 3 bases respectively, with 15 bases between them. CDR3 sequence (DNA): TGTGCCAGCAGCTTCGGAGGGGCCCCCCTCTACGAGCAGTACTTC. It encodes CASSFGGAPLYEQYF.

The CDR3 DNA follows: TGTGCCAGCAGCTTTCCCGCAATTCAGGGGGCGGGAGGGAGCACTGAAGCTTTCTTT. It is translated as CASSFPAIQGAGGSTEAFF. The chain uses TRBV7-8 and TRBJ1-1; 8 bases are shared with TRBD1. CDR3 length: 19 residues. Germline V gene lookup returns CDR1 SGHVS and CDR2 FQNEAQ. V dropped 3 bases and J dropped 4; count of bases not matched to a gene: 19.

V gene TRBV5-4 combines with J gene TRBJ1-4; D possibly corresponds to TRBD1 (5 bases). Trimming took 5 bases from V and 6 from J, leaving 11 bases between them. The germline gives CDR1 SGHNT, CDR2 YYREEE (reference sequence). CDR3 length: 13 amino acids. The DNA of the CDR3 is TGTGCCAGCAGGCAGGGTACGGATGAAAAACTGTTTTTT. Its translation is CASRQGTDEKLFF.

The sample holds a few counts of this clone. The chain's CDR3 is CAMRRGSGANVLTF. The CDR3 bases are TGTGCCATGCGAAGGGGGTCTGGGGCCAACGTCCTGACTTTC. The V and J genes are TRBV10-3 and TRBJ2-6, with D perhaps TRBD1 (6 bases). The CDR3 covers 14 residues. Trimming shortened V by 9 bases and J by 1 base, and 10 bases separated the two germline ends. Germline assignment: CDR1 ENHRY and CDR2 SYGVKD.

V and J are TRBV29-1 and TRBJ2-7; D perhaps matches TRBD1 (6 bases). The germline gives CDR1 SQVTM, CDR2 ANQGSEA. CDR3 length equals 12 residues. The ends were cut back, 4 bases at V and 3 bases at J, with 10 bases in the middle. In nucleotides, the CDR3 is TGCAGCGTTGGAGGGACATACTACGAGCAGTACTTC. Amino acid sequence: CSVGGTYYEQYF.

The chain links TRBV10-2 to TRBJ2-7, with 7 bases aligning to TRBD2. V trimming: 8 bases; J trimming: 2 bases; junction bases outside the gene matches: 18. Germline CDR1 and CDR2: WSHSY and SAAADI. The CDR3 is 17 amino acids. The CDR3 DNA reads TGCGCCAGCCTCGTGGGTGGCGGGAGATCGGAGGCCTACGAGCAGTACTTC. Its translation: CASLVGGGRSEAYEQYF.

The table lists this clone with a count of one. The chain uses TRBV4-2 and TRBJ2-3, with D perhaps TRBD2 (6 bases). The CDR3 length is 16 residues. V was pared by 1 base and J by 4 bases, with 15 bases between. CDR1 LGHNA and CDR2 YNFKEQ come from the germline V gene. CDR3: CASSQVPGERADTQYF. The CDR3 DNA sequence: TGTGCCAGCAGCCAAGTCCCGGGAGAAAGGGCAGATACGCAGTATTTT.

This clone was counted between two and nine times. The CDR3 sequence: CATFRGLNTEAFF. CDR3 DNA sequence: TGTGCCACATTTAGGGGGTTGAACACTGAAGCTTTCTTT. V usage is TRBV6-1 and J usage is TRBJ1-1; weak D call: TRBD1 (6 bases). Germline V gene data show CDR1 as MNHNS and CDR2 as SASEGT. This CDR3 is 13 amino acids long. Trimming removed 10 bases from V and 0 bases from J, with 12 bases in between.

Written as DNA, the CDR3 is TGTGCCAGCAGCGTCCAATCTAGCGGGACGTGGGAGACCCAGTACTTC. It is translated as CASSVQSSGTWETQYF. The chain joins TRBV9 to TRBJ2-5, with 9 bases matching TRBD2. The ends lost 2 bases at V and 5 bases at J; junction bases unmatched: 10. Looked up from germline, CDR1 is SGDLS and CDR2 is YYNGEE. The CDR3 totals 16 residues.

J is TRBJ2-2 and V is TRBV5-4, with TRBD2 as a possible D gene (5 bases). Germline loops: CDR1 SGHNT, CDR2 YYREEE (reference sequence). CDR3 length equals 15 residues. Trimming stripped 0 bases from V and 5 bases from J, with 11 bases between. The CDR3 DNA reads TGTGCCAGCAGCTTGGAGAGGGCCGGAACCGGGGAGCTGTTTTTT. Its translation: CASSLERAGTGELFF.

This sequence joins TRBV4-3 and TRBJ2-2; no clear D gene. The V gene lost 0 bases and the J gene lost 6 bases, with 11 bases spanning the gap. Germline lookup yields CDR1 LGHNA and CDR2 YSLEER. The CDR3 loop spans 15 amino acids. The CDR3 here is CASSQDDIASGELFF. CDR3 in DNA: TGCGCCAGCAGCCAAGACGATATTGCGTCCGGGGAGCTGTTTTTT.

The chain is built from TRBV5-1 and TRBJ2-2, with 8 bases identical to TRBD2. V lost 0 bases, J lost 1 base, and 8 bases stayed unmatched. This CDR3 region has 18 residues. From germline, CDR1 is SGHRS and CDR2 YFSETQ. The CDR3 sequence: CASSLARGGRKNTGELFF. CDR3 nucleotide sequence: TGCGCCAGCAGCTTGGCCAGGGGCGGGAGGAAGAACACCGGGGAGCTGTTTTTT.

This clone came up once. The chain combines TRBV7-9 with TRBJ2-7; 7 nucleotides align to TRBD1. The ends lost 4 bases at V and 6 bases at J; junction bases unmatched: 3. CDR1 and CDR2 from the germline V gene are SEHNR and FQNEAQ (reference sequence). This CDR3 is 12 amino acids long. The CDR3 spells CASSSTGLEQYF. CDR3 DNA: TGTGCCAGCAGCTCGACAGGGCTCGAGCAGTACTTC.

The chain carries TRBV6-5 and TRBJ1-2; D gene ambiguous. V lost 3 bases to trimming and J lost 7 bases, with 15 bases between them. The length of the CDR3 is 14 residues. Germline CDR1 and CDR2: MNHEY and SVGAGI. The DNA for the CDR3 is TGTGCCAGCAGTTATGGTCTCGAGGGCCGTGGCTACACCTTC. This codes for CASSYGLEGRGYTF.

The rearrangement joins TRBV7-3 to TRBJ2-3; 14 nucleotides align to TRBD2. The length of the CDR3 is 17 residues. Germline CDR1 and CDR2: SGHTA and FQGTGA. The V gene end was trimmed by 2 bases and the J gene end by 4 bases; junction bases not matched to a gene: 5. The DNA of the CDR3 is TGTGCCAGCAGCTTAGGACTAGCGGGAGGATTCCCAGATACGCAGTATTTT. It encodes CASSLGLAGGFPDTQYF.

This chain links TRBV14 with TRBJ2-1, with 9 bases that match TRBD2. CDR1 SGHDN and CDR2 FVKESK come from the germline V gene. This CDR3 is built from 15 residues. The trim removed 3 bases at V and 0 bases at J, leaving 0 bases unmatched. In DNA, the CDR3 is TGTGCCAGCAGCCATAGCGGGGGCTCCTACAATGAGCAGTTCTTC. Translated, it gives CASSHSGGSYNEQFF.

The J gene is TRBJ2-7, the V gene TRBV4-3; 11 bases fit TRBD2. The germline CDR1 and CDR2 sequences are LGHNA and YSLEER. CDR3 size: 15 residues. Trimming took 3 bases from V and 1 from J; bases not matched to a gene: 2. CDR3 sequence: CASSHGTSGSYEQYF. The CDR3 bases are TGCGCCAGCAGCCACGGGACTAGCGGTTCCTACGAGCAGTACTTC.

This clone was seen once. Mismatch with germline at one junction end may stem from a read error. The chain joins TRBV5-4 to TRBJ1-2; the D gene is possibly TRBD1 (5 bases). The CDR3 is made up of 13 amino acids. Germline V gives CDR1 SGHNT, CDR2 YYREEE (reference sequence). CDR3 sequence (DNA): TGTGCCAGCAGCCAAGACAGAAGCTATGGCTACCCCTTC. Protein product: CASSQDRSYGYPF.

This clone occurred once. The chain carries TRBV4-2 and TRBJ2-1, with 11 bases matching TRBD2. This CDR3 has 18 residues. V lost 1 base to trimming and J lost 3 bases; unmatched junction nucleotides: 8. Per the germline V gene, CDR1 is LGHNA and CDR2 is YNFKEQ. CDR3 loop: CASSQGLAGGHSYNEQFF. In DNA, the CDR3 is TGTGCCAGCAGCCAAGGGCTAGCGGGGGGCCATAGCTACAATGAGCAGTTCTTC.

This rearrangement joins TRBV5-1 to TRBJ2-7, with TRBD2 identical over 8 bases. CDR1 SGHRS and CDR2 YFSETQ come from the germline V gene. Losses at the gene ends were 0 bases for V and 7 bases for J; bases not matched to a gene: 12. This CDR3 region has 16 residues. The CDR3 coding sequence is TGCGCCAGCAGCTTGGGGGCTAGCGGGCGACCAGGGGAGCAGTACTTC. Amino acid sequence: CASSLGASGRPGEQYF.

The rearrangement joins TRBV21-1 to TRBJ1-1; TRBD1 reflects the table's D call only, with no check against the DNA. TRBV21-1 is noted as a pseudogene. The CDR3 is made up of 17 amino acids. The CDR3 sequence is CASSKHRDRGRNTEAFF. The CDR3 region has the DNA TGTGCCAGCAGCAAGCACCGGGACAGGGGGAGAAACACTGAAGCTTTCTTT.

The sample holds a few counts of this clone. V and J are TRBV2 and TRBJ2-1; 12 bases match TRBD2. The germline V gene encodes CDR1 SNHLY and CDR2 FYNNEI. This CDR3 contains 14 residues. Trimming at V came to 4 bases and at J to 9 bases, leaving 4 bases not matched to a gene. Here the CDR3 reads CASSALAGGGEQFF. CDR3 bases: TGTGCCAGCAGTGCCCTAGCGGGGGGGGGTGAGCAGTTCTTC.

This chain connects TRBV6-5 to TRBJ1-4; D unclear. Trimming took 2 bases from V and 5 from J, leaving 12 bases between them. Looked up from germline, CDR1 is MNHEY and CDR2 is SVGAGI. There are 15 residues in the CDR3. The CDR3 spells CASSYPRDNNEKLFF. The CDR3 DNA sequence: TGTGCCAGCAGTTACCCCCGAGACAACAATGAAAAACTGTTTTTT.

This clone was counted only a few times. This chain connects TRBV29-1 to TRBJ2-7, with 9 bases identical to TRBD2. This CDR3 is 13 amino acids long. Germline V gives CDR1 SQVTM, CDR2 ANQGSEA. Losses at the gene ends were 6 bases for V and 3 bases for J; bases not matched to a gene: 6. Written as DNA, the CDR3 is TGCAGCGTCGGTAGCGGGAGAAACTACGAGCAGTACTTC. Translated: CSVGSGRNYEQYF.